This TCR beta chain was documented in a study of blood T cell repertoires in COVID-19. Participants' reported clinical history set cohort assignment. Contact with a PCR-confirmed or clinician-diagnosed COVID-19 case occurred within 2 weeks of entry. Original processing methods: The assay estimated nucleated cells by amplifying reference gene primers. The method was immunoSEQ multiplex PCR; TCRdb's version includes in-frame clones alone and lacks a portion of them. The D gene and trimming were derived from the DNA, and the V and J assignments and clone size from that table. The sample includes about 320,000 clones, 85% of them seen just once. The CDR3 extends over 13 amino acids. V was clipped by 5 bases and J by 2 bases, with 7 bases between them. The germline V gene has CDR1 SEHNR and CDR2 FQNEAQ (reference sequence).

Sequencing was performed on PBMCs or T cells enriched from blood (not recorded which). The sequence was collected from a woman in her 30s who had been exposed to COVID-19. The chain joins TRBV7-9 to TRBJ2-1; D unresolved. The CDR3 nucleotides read TGTGCCAGCAGCCCCCGTACCTACAATGAGCAGTTCTTC. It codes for CASSPRTYNEQFF.